The 26 T cell receptor beta chains presented below share a single source sample, sequenced in a study of T-cell memory formation after mild COVID-19 (dated by TCRdb to the early 2020s). Library creation used 5' RACE. The sequencer listed for this sample is Illumina NovaSeq 6000. The public reads were run again by TCRdb, first through fastp at Q25 and then through MiXCR, and only productive beta chains were kept. Every CDR3 protein is listed once, alongside the most common genes and DNA of its rows. This sample gives fewer than 150,000 distinct CDR3 sequences in total; 17% of them show up just once. Together, the top ten hold 5% to 5.5% of the sample. Sequencing was done on a sample of PBMCs or a T cell subset sorted from them (not recorded which). All receptors derive from a young man who had mild COVID-19 (a few samples of this study predate the infection). The sample titles of this study are shuffled in the database, so cell type and time point are left out; the donor was told from shared clones.

DNA for the CDR3: TGCGCCAGCTGTGGGCGGAGGGCCCAAGCTTTCTTT. Protein sequence: CASCGRRAQAFF. The genes are TRBV5-1 and TRBJ1-1; D remains ambiguous. The germline V gene encodes CDR1 SGHRS and CDR2 YFSETQ. The CDR3 sequence is 12 residues long. Trimming pared 7 bases from V and 9 bases from J, leaving 16 bases between.

This clonotype has ten or more counts. The chain uses TRBV5-1 and TRBJ2-3, with 8 bases fitting TRBD2. V lost 2 bases, J lost 5 bases, and 1 base stayed unmatched. Germline V CDR1 and CDR2: SGHRS, YFSETQ. The CDR3 length is 13 residues. This chain's CDR3 is CASSLAGEDTQYF. For the CDR3, the DNA is TGCGCCAGCAGCTTAGCGGGGGAAGATACGCAGTATTTT.

The V gene is TRBV9, the J gene TRBJ2-3, with 10 bases that match TRBD2. V trimming: 4 bases; J trimming: 5 bases; junction bases outside the gene matches: 7. The CDR3 has 15 residues. Looked up from germline, CDR1 is SGDLS and CDR2 is YYNGEE. Here the CDR3 reads CASSYRGTSEDTQYF. The CDR3 DNA sequence: TGTGCCAGCAGCTATCGCGGGACTAGCGAAGATACGCAGTATTTT.

This clonotype was recorded once. The chain recombines TRBV5-4 with TRBJ2-3; TRBD2 aligns across 13 bases. Trimming cost V 3 bases and J 6 bases; bases outside gene matches: 7. CDR3 length: 16 amino acids. Germline values: CDR1 SGHNT, CDR2 YYREEE (reference sequence). CDR3 amino acids: CASSSLAGGPGDTQYF. CDR3 DNA sequence: TGTGCCAGCAGCTCACTAGCGGGGGGGCCTGGGGATACGCAGTATTTT.

The rearrangement links TRBV5-1 to TRBJ2-6; D gene ambiguous. The V gene lost 7 bases and the J gene lost 0 bases, with 8 bases spanning the gap. Germline loops: CDR1 SGHRS, CDR2 YFSETQ. CDR3 length: 14 amino acids. This CDR3 reads CASGAASGANVLTF. The CDR3 nucleotides read TGCGCCAGCGGAGCAGCCTCTGGGGCCAACGTCCTGACTTTC.

There are a few counts of this clonotype. V is TRBV7-2 and J is TRBJ2-7; no reliable D call. Germline V CDR1 and CDR2: SGHTA, FQGNSA. Trimming shortened V by 3 bases and J by 0 bases, and 9 bases separated the two germline ends. This CDR3 is built from 14 residues. The CDR3 is CASSFATSSYEQYV. DNA for the CDR3: TGTGCCAGCAGCTTCGCTACGAGCTCCTACGAGCAGTACGTC.

CDR3 amino acids: CASSPGSGDQETQYF. The CDR3 DNA reads as TGTGCCAGCTCACCCGGGAGCGGGGATCAAGAGACCCAGTACTTC. This chain joins TRBV18 and TRBJ2-5; 7 bases match TRBD2. Germline CDR1 reads KGHSH; CDR2 reads LQKENI. The CDR3 has 15 amino acids. V was pared by 3 bases and J by 2 bases, with 6 bases of the junction left unmatched.

The chain has TRBV30 and TRBJ2-7; D is tentatively TRBD1 or TRBD2 (6 bases each). CDR1 and CDR2 from the germline V gene are GTSNPN and SVGIG (reference sequence). This CDR3 has 14 residues. Trimming took 3 bases from V and 7 from J, leaving 19 bases between them. DNA of the CDR3: TGTGCCTGGAGCCCTTATTCGGGGGCGGGTGAGCAGTACTTC. Its protein product is CAWSPYSGAGEQYF.

V usage is TRBV12-3 or TRBV12-4 and J usage is TRBJ1-6; D gene ambiguous. The CDR3 has 16 residues. V lost 6 bases and J lost 0, with 12 bases in between. The DNA of the CDR3 is TGTGCCAGCAGGGCCGGTGGGCACTCCTATAATTCACCCCTCCACTTT. Its protein is CASRAGGHSYNSPLHF.

The rearrangement links TRBV12-3 or TRBV12-4 to TRBJ2-5; D possibly corresponds to TRBD2 (6 bases). V was pared by 7 bases and J by 7 bases, with 19 bases between. This CDR3 contains 14 residues. The CDR3 sequence: CASTHSGARGTQYF. The DNA for the CDR3 is TGTGCCAGCACCCACTCCGGGGCGCGGGGGACCCAGTACTTC.

This clonotype came up a few times. The V call is TRBV5-1, the J call TRBJ1-4; no clear D. V gave up 7 bases and J gave up 5 bases, with 15 bases separating them. The CDR3 is made up of 14 amino acids. CDR1 and CDR2 (germline): SGHRS, YFSETQ. CDR3: CASGSGSPNEKLFF. CDR3 DNA: TGCGCCAGCGGCTCGGGGTCGCCAAATGAAAAACTGTTTTTT.

This clonotype has a handful of counts. The V gene is TRBV20-1, the J gene TRBJ2-7; D may be TRBD1 (5 bases). The germline V gene encodes CDR1 DFQATT and CDR2 SNEGSKA (reference sequence). Trimming removed 2 bases at V and 0 bases at J, with 8 bases between. The CDR3 has 13 amino acids. CDR3 sequence: CSARSQGSYEQYV. CDR3 sequence (DNA): TGCAGTGCTAGATCCCAGGGCTCCTACGAGCAGTACGTC.

V usage is TRBV19 and J usage is TRBJ2-1; TRBD2 matches 10 bases. Trimming removed 3 bases from V and 10 bases from J; junction bases left unmatched: 12. CDR3 length: 16 amino acids. CDR1 is LNHDA, CDR2 SQIVND, per germline (reference sequence). This CDR3 reads CASSIGGAGGPEEQFF. Written as DNA, the CDR3 is TGTGCCAGTAGTATCGGAGGAGCGGGGGGGCCGGAAGAGCAGTTCTTC. Looking up the rest from reference TRBV19 and TRBJ2-1 gives the full variable domain: DGGITQSPKYLFRKEGQNVTLSCEQNLNHDAMYWYRQDPGQGLRLIYYSQIVNDFQKGDIAEGYSVSREKKESFPLTVTSAQKNPTAFYLCASSIGGAGGPEEQFFGPGTRLTVL.

This clonotype came up a few times. The V call is TRBV5-6, the J call TRBJ2-3; no reliable D call. Germline V gives CDR1 SGHDT, CDR2 YYEEEE. V was trimmed by 3 bases and J by 6 bases, leaving 8 bases between them. This CDR3 spans 12 amino acids. CDR3 residues: CASSYDTDTQYF. CDR3 coding DNA: TGTGCCAGCAGCTACGATACGGATACGCAGTATTTT.

The sample holds a few counts of this clonotype. The chain combines TRBV7-2 with TRBJ2-3; 7 nucleotides match TRBD2. V shed 4 bases, J shed 4 bases, and the junction held 11 bases outside the gene matches. This CDR3 has 16 residues. Germline CDR1 reads SGHTA; CDR2 reads FQGNSA. The CDR3 is CASSSFRGGGSDTQYF. Here the CDR3 DNA reads TGTGCCAGCAGCTCGTTTCGTGGCGGGGGTTCAGATACGCAGTATTTT.

This clonotype was seen only a few times. The chain recombines TRBV5-1 with TRBJ2-5, with unresolved D. The V end was cut by 0 bases, the J end by 0 bases, with 9 bases between. The CDR3 loop spans 15 amino acids. Looked up from germline, CDR1 is SGHRS and CDR2 is YFSETQ. CDR3 in DNA: TGCGCCAGCAGCTTGGCCACGAGACACCAAGAGACCCAGTACTTC. Its translation: CASSLATRHQETQYF.

There are many counts of this clonotype. The chain has TRBV7-9 and TRBJ2-2; D remains unclear. The CDR3 contains 17 residues. Trimming removed 5 bases from V and 7 bases from J, with 23 bases in between. The germline V gene has CDR1 SEHNR and CDR2 FQNEAQ (reference sequence). The CDR3 sequence is CASSPPKLGRPFGELFF. CDR3 bases: TGTGCCAGCAGCCCCCCGAAGTTGGGAAGGCCGTTCGGGGAGCTGTTTTTT.

This clonotype was seen only a few times. The V call is TRBV7-2, the J call TRBJ1-5, with D possibly being TRBD1 (5 bases). This CDR3 is 17 amino acids long. V lost 4 bases, J lost 4 bases, and 20 bases lay in between. CDR1 is SGHTA, CDR2 FQGNSA, per germline. In nucleotides, the CDR3 is TGTGCCAGCAGCTCTATCGACCCCCCGGGGACTAATCAGCCCCAGCATTTT. Encoded protein: CASSSIDPPGTNQPQHF. The full variable domain, in which reference TRBV7-2 and TRBJ1-5 provide the parts outside the CDR3, is GAGVSQSPSNKVTEKGKDVELRCDPISGHTALYWYRQSLGQGLEFLIYFQGNSAPDKSGLPSDRFSAERTGGSVSTLTIQRTQQEDSAVYLCASSSIDPPGTNQPQHFGDGTRLSIL.

The J gene is TRBJ2-5, the V gene TRBV4-1; 9 bases line up with TRBD2. Germline V gene sequence: CDR1 MGHRA, CDR2 YSYEKL. Germline trimming cut 0 bases from V and 4 bases from J; bases unmatched to any gene: 9. The CDR3 covers 17 residues. CDR3 residues: CASSQEGGGGAGETQYF. CDR3 nucleotide sequence: TGCGCCAGCAGCCAAGAGGGCGGCGGGGGGGCAGGAGAGACCCAGTACTTC.

This clonotype has more than one count but fewer than ten. This rearrangement joins TRBV12-3 or TRBV12-4 to TRBJ2-7; D is possibly TRBD1 (5 bases). The CDR3 extends over 13 amino acids. V lost 5 bases and J 1 base, leaving 9 bases between the germline ends. In DNA form, the CDR3 reads TGTGCCAGCAGTGTCCGACAGTCCTACGAGCAGTACTTC. The encoded protein is CASSVRQSYEQYF.

This clonotype has more than one count but fewer than ten. The chain joins TRBV14 to TRBJ2-7; the D gene could be TRBD1 or TRBD2 (5 bases each). The CDR3 extends over 15 amino acids. Trimming left V 11 bases short and J 4 bases short, with 24 bases between. CDR1 and CDR2 from the germline V gene are SGHDN and FVKESK. The CDR3 DNA sequence: TGTGCCGGGACCAGAGGCGACATCCCTACATACGAGCAGTACGTC. Protein product: CAGTRGDIPTYEQYV.

This clonotype was observed a few times. The chain joins TRBV4-2 to TRBJ1-2; D gene ambiguous. Per germline, CDR1 LGHNA and CDR2 YNFKEQ. The CDR3 is made up of 16 amino acids. Trimming took 0 bases from V and 8 from J, leaving 19 bases between them. The CDR3 sequence: CASSQDGGGQVGGYTF. In nucleotides, the CDR3 is TGTGCCAGCAGCCAAGATGGAGGAGGGCAGGTGGGGGGCTACACCTTC.

This clonotype was picked up many times. The chain combines TRBV6-5 with TRBJ2-3, with D tentatively TRBD2 (6 bases). CDR1 and CDR2 from the germline V gene are MNHEY and SVGAGI. Trimming removed 3 bases at V and 3 bases at J, with 13 bases between. The CDR3 loop spans 15 amino acids. CDR3: CASSYWAGPTDTQYF. The DNA of the CDR3 is TGTGCCAGCAGTTATTGGGCGGGGCCAACAGATACGCAGTATTTT.

The chain is built from TRBV6-5 and TRBJ2-1, with 8 bases aligning to TRBD1. The germline V gene has CDR1 MNHEY and CDR2 SVGAGI. Trimming at V came to 0 bases and at J to 5 bases, leaving 3 bases not matched to a gene. The CDR3 length is 15 residues. The CDR3 region is CASSYSGTGHNEQFF. Written as DNA, the CDR3 is TGTGCCAGCAGTTACTCGGGGACAGGACACAATGAGCAGTTCTTC.

By sample share, this clonotype is medium-sized (0.01 to 0.1%). This rearrangement joins TRBV12-3 or TRBV12-4 to TRBJ1-1; 10 bases are a match to TRBD1. This CDR3 region has 20 residues. V lost 3 bases to trimming and J lost 0 bases; unmatched junction nucleotides: 16. Here the CDR3 DNA reads TGTGCCAGCAGTTTTCTTAGGGGCGGGACAGGGGATCTCGTGAACACTGAAGCTTTCTTT. Translated: CASSFLRGGTGDLVNTEAFF.

This clonotype was seen a few times. V usage is TRBV20-1 and J usage is TRBJ1-4; D not resolved. V was pared by 0 bases and J by 1 base, with 18 bases between. CDR1 DFQATT and CDR2 SNEGSKA come from the germline V gene (reference sequence). The CDR3 consists of 18 residues. CDR3 DNA sequence: TGCAGTGCTAGAGATCCTATGACCCGGGCCGGAACTAATGAAAAACTGTTTTTT. This gives the protein CSARDPMTRAGTNEKLFF.